This T cell receptor (beta chain) was sequenced during a study of naive and memory T cell subsets (dated by TCRdb to between 2016 and 2019). With regard to the full study: The figure summarizing the skin biopsy and whole blood samples listed about 10 blood donors, 7 tuberculin skin test biopsies and 3 saline control biopsies. As previously described, skin biopsies were taken from tuberculin skin test sites or from saline-injected control sites and processed for RNA extraction. Usually PCR2 was run as a SYBR Green qPCR and stopped at a set threshold, although low-input samples could use end-point PCR (approximately 6 cycles) instead.

Points the paper makes about the study in general: The RNA-based method was acknowledged to be potentially sensitive to changes in TCR transcripts with T cell activation and differentiation. TCR sequences were reportedly recovered from both skin biopsy types, with far more TCRs at tuberculin skin test sites. The higher numbers of TCRs at tuberculin skin test sites were interpreted as T cell infiltration of a delayed type IV hypersensitivity reaction. Details of skin biopsy collection and RNA processing were not given in the paper but were referenced to earlier studies.

The library relied on UMI-ligation and nested PCR. Four rounds of PCR, run with the SP2 primer together with nested alpha and beta constant region primers, were used to amplify the ligated cDNA. For the blood and skin samples, reverse transcription of TCR RNA was done with SuperScript IV along with alpha and beta constant region primers. An oligonucleotide carrying the Illumina SP2 primer and a UMI was ligated to the cDNA 3' end using T4 RNA ligase 1. The 12-nucleotide UMI was composed of two random hexamers separated by an eight-base spacer, which was included to prevent hairpin formation. TCR alpha and beta chain libraries were processed separately from the second PCR onward, with dual indexing for multiplexing. After pooling, the indexed libraries were analyzed by capillary electrophoresis and sequenced on either an Illumina MiSeq or NextSeq. PhiX DNA at about 5-7.5% was spiked into libraries to increase base diversity and improve cluster recognition. As for the authors' bioinformatics: UMIs were extracted from read 2 by Demultiplexor and combined with the TCR sequence from read 1, and reads were split according to sample indices. Decombinator identified V and J genes and V-J junctions and gave each TCR a five-part identifier that included V and J deletions. Collapsinator relied on UMIs to correct both sequencing errors and PCR amplification heterogeneity, producing a UMI-based abundance for each TCR. CDR3Translator converted identifiers to nucleotide sequence, translated to amino acids, and extracted CDR3 regions using terminal motifs. After normalization to the amount of input RNA, the error-corrected alpha and beta TCR counts from blood and from skin were compared. TCRdb reran the public reads through fastp at Q25 and MiXCR, keeping productive beta chains. One record per CDR3 amino acid sequence lists the most common genes and DNA. TCRdb, rather than the study authors, made the V and J calls. For this sample there are 25,000 to 35,000 distinct CDR3 sequences; about 7.4% appear just once. Clones ranked in the top ten supply 3% to 3.5% of the sample.

Clipping removes 3 bases from V and 1 base from J, with 7 as the unmatched junction base count. CDR1 SGDLS and CDR2 YYNGEE were looked up in the germline V gene. The cysteine opens and the phenylalanine closes a CDR3 of 16 amino acids. The sequence is cut down to CDR3 DNA, 48 bases in frame from base 1. The treatment or condition tag for this specimen amounts to: skin biopsy from PPD injection site in Mantoux-positive individual. Using 3' ligation of a UMI-containing oligonucleotide to TCR cDNA, the study laid out a robust and sensitive protocol to amplify, sequence and analyze TCRs. Tuberculin skin test biopsies were obtained from sites injected with PPD in individuals who had a positive Mantoux test. Total RNA, without cell sorting, was DNase treated with RQ1 DNase before reverse transcription, targeting about 1 to 1,100 ng input. To check how robust the pipeline was in samples where T cells make up a minority population, libraries were built from skin biopsies and whole blood.

This clonotype was seen ten or more times. Its antigen has not been determined. No much larger clone is present one base from it, and per-base qualities are unavailable. The TCR sequence derives from an adult in good health. Sequencing was performed on skin, taken from a tuberculin skin test site. The rearranged chain carries TRBV9 and TRBJ1-3; TRBD1 fits 7 bases in the junction. The CDR3 has the sequence CASSGGGAGSGNTIYF. The nucleotides read TGTGCCAGCAGCGGAGGGGGCGCTGGTTCTGGAAACACCATATATTTT.